These T cell receptor beta chains were read from a single sample in a study of blood T cell repertoires in COVID-19. Method: immunoSEQ multiplex PCR; TCRdb's copy keeps in-frame clones and lacks some. Here the sample spans hundreds of thousands of clones, over 75% being singletons. The sample consisted of peripheral blood. The receptors were sampled from a woman in her thirties or forties who had recovered from COVID-19. Both conserved end residues are part of each CDR3. The order of the fields is V gene, J gene, clone size, D gene, CDR3 length, CDR3 protein, CDR3 DNA. D genes are given only for firm matches. The size entry is marked missing in some rows and otherwise reads once, few, many or a size class.

V: TRBV7-2; J: TRBJ1-2; size: -; D: TRBD1; length: 16; CDR3: CASSQTGGQGGYGYTF; DNA: TGTGCCAGCAGCCAGACGGGGGGACAGGGAGGCTATGGCTACACCTTC
V: TRBV7-6; J: TRBJ2-3; size: -; D: -; length: 16; CDR3: CASSLATLAPADTQYF; DNA: TGTGCCAGCAGCTTAGCGACTCTAGCGCCTGCAGATACGCAGTATTTT
V: TRBV24-1; J: TRBJ2-6; size: -; D: TRBD1; length: 19; CDR3: CATSDSRDSPATGANVLTF; DNA: TGTGCCACCAGTGATTCCCGGGACAGTCCTGCGACTGGGGCCAACGTCCTGACTTTC
V: TRBV28; J: TRBJ2-7; size: -; D: -; length: 15; CDR3: CASSPPQAGKYEQYF; DNA: TGTGCCAGCAGTCCCCCACAGGCGGGGAAATACGAGCAGTACTTC
V: TRBV11-1; J: TRBJ2-1; size: -; D: TRBD1; length: 16; CDR3: CASSLRDRLSYNEQFF; DNA: TGTGCCAGCAGCTTAAGGGACAGATTATCCTACAATGAGCAGTTCTTC
V: TRBV27; J: TRBJ1-2; size: -; D: -; length: 14; CDR3: CASSSYRVGYGYTF; DNA: TGTGCCAGCAGTTCCTACAGGGTGGGCTATGGCTACACCTTC
V: TRBV2; J: TRBJ2-2; size: -; D: -; length: 14; CDR3: CASKWGTNTGELFF; DNA: TGTGCCAGCAAATGGGGCACCAACACCGGGGAGCTGTTTTTT
V: TRBV19; J: TRBJ2-5; size: once; D: -; length: 14; CDR3: CASSIGGGEETQYF; DNA: TGTGCCAGTAGTATAGGAGGGGGAGAAGAGACCCAGTACTTC
V: TRBV18; J: TRBJ2-1; size: -; D: TRBD2; length: 17; CDR3: CASSRTSGRAWNNEQFF; DNA: TGTGCCAGCTCGCGGACTAGCGGGAGGGCCTGGAACAATGAGCAGTTCTTC
V: TRBV2; J: TRBJ2-1; size: -; D: TRBD1; length: 19; CDR3: CASSPKPLGQGASYNEQFF; DNA: TGTGCCAGCAGTCCGAAGCCTTTGGGACAGGGGGCTTCCTACAATGAGCAGTTCTTC
V: TRBV3-1/TRBV3-2; J: TRBJ2-3; size: -; D: -; length: 17; CDR3: CASSQIDQLEGPDTQYF; DNA: TGTGCCAGCAGCCAAATCGATCAACTAGAGGGCCCAGATACGCAGTATTTT
V: TRBV6-5; J: TRBJ1-4; size: -; D: -; length: 15; CDR3: CASSYGGGTNEKLFF; DNA: TGTGCCAGCAGTTACGGCGGCGGGACTAATGAAAAACTGTTTTTT
V: TRBV7-9; J: TRBJ2-2; size: -; D: TRBD1; length: 16; CDR3: CASSPTDRGLSGELFF; DNA: TGTGCCAGCAGCCCCACCGACAGGGGCCTATCCGGGGAGCTGTTTTTT
V: TRBV6-6; J: TRBJ2-2; size: few; D: -; length: 13; CDR3: CASSSQEAGELFF; DNA: TGTGCCAGCAGTTCCCAGGAAGCCGGGGAGCTGTTTTTT
V: TRBV7-2; J: TRBJ2-2; size: -; D: TRBD1; length: 15; CDR3: CASSIRTGGSGELFF; DNA: TGTGCCAGCAGCATAAGGACAGGGGGCTCCGGGGAGCTGTTTTTT
V: TRBV11-2; J: TRBJ2-2; size: -; D: TRBD2; length: 15; CDR3: CASSLGLAGTGELFF; DNA: TGTGCCAGCAGCTTAGGTCTAGCGGGCACCGGGGAGCTGTTTTTT
V: TRBV19; J: TRBJ2-7; size: -; D: TRBD1; length: 17; CDR3: CASSIAYRGASSYEQYF; DNA: TGTGCCAGTAGTATAGCCTACAGGGGAGCAAGCTCCTACGAGCAGTACTTC
V: TRBV5-6; J: TRBJ1-4; size: -; D: -; length: 16; CDR3: CASSLVGAVTNEKLFF; DNA: TGTGCCAGCAGCTTGGTAGGGGCAGTCACTAATGAAAAACTGTTTTTT
V: TRBV6-5; J: TRBJ1-5; size: -; D: -; length: 15; CDR3: CASSREPSLNQPQHF; DNA: TGTGCCAGCAGCCGCGAACCTTCCCTCAATCAGCCCCAGCATTTT
V: TRBV29-1; J: TRBJ1-5; size: -; D: -; length: 13; CDR3: CSVRGGLNQPQHF; DNA: TGCAGCGTAAGGGGCGGCCTTAATCAGCCCCAGCATTTT
V: TRBV11-2; J: TRBJ1-4; size: -; D: TRBD1; length: 16; CDR3: CASSRDRERTNEKLFF; DNA: TGTGCCAGCAGCCGGGACAGGGAGAGGACTAATGAAAAACTGTTTTTT
V: TRBV19; J: TRBJ1-3; size: -; D: -; length: 15; CDR3: CASSTQGGRGNTIYF; DNA: TGTGCCAGTAGTACCCAGGGAGGGAGGGGAAACACCATATATTTT
V: TRBV7-2; J: TRBJ1-2; size: -; D: -; length: 19; CDR3: CASSLEGWGHYTGGYGYTF; DNA: TGTGCCAGCAGCTTAGAAGGTTGGGGACACTACACAGGAGGCTATGGCTACACCTTC
V: TRBV3-1/TRBV3-2; J: TRBJ2-7; size: -; D: TRBD1; length: 14; CDR3: CASSRWDRPYEQYF; DNA: TGTGCCAGCAGCCGCTGGGACAGACCCTACGAGCAGTACTTC
V: TRBV29-1; J: TRBJ2-7; size: -; D: TRBD2; length: 15; CDR3: CSVCSQTSGRREQYF; DNA: TGCAGCGTTTGTTCCCAGACTAGCGGGAGACGCGAGCAGTACTTC
V: TRBV7-8; J: TRBJ1-2; size: -; D: TRBD1; length: 15; CDR3: CASSLAPGQGHGYTF; DNA: TGTGCCAGCAGCTTAGCTCCGGGACAGGGTCATGGCTACACCTTC
V: TRBV18; J: TRBJ2-3; size: -; D: TRBD2; length: 16; CDR3: CASSRLAGGATDTQYF; DNA: TGTGCCAGCTCTCGACTAGCGGGGGGAGCCACAGATACGCAGTATTTT
V: TRBV5-1; J: TRBJ2-7; size: -; D: TRBD2; length: 13; CDR3: CASRSGGAYEQYF; DNA: TGCGCCAGCAGGAGCGGGGGGGCCTACGAGCAGTACTTC
V: TRBV12-3/TRBV12-4; J: TRBJ2-1; size: -; D: TRBD1; length: 13; CDR3: CASSWDRHAEQFF; DNA: TGTGCCAGCAGTTGGGACAGGCACGCAGAGCAGTTCTTC
V: TRBV25-1; J: TRBJ1-1; size: -; D: -; length: 13; CDR3: CASSEWGRIEAFF; DNA: TGTGCCAGCAGTGAATGGGGGCGCATTGAAGCTTTCTTT
V: TRBV5-6; J: TRBJ2-1; size: -; D: -; length: 17; CDR3: CASSSRVTRFSYNEQFF; DNA: TGTGCCAGCAGCTCCCGGGTTACCCGATTCTCCTACAATGAGCAGTTCTTC
V: TRBV28; J: TRBJ2-3; size: -; D: TRBD1; length: 15; CDR3: CASSLRQGPTDTQYF; DNA: TGTGCCAGCAGTTTACGACAGGGACCCACAGATACGCAGTATTTT
V: TRBV5-4; J: TRBJ2-3; size: -; D: TRBD1; length: 15; CDR3: CASSLIDRGSDTQYF; DNA: TGTGCCAGCAGCCTAATCGACAGGGGGTCAGATACGCAGTATTTT
V: TRBV19; J: TRBJ2-1; size: -; D: TRBD1; length: 16; CDR3: CASSIVGQGGYNEQFF; DNA: TGTGCCAGTAGTATAGTCGGACAGGGGGGCTACAATGAGCAGTTCTTC
V: TRBV12-3/TRBV12-4; J: TRBJ2-7; size: -; D: -; length: 12; CDR3: CASSRSEGEQYF; DNA: TGTGCCAGCAGTCGATCGGAGGGGGAGCAGTACTTC